The 2 T cell receptor beta chains given below trace back to one sample, sequenced in a study of Ad26.COV2.S vaccination and SARS-CoV-2 variants (dated by TCRdb to the early 2020s). In light of the paper, this sample's treatment or condition label describes: some 20 received Ad26.COV2.S at low or high dose, single or two shots; 5 received placebo; per-sample allocation not given. For vaccine and placebo recipients, repertoires were sequenced using samples collected on day 63 after the first injection. The library relied on the immunoSEQ multiplex PCR assay. The source is immuneACCESS, and TCRdb retained only in-frame sequences with V and J called. Part of the clones is not carried over; for the studies checked, unresolved V genes explain less than half of this, and the remainder is unexplained. The sample has about 370,000 clones on record, 89% of them singletons. The ten largest clones add up to 1.9% of the sample.

The input for sequencing was peripheral blood, taken in a trial of Ad26.COV2.S vaccine versus placebo. The receptors here all came from a person aged 18-65 years who received the Ad26.COV2.S COVID-19 vaccine or a placebo.

The V gene is TRBV18, the J gene TRBJ1-2; 11 nucleotides align to TRBD1. CDR1 and CDR2 (germline): KGHSH, LQKENI. This CDR3 comprises 16 residues. V lost 4 bases and J lost 2; bases outside the gene matches: 6. The CDR3 here is CASSQRTGGVNYGYTF. DNA for the CDR3: TGTGCCAGCTCACAAAGGACAGGGGGCGTCAACTATGGCTACACCTTC.

The chain carries TRBV9 and TRBJ2-3; perhaps TRBD2 as D (6 bases). The germline V gene has CDR1 SGDLS and CDR2 YYNGEE. CDR3 length equals 15 residues. V lost 4 bases and J 3 bases, leaving 15 bases between the germline ends. Here the CDR3 reads CASSPTGDGTDTQYF. CDR3 nucleotide sequence: TGTGCCAGCAGCCCAACGGGAGATGGTACAGATACGCAGTATTTT.